A selection of T cell receptor beta chains follows, all from one sample in a study of blood T cells in healthy people across ages. MiXCR, run by TCRdb on the 5' RACE reads, gives a single entry per CDR3 protein. Counted here are some 930,000 distinct CDR3 sequences, 25% to 35% occurring once; the ten biggest clones make up roughly a tenth. Another study also made use of these data, one on T cells of mothers and their children.

The specimen sequenced was blood. The source is a middle-aged woman in good health. Each CDR3 is given with its conserved first and last residue. A D gene is named only where the DNA matches it firmly. Clone size is shown for a subset of rows, as once, few, many or a class of expanded clone.

V: TRBV11-2
D: -
size: -
J: TRBJ2-4
CDR3: CTSSPEPGSAKNIQYF
DNA: TGTACCAGCAGCCCAGAGCCAGGCTCTGCCAAAAACATTCAGTACTTC

V: TRBV6-4
D: -
size: many
J: TRBJ2-1
CDR3: CASSATEYNEQFF
DNA: TGTGCCAGCAGTGCAACGGAGTACAATGAGCAGTTCTTC

V: TRBV9
D: TRBD1
size: many
J: TRBJ2-3
CDR3: CASSDSDRGLTDTQYF
DNA: TGTGCCAGCAGCGACTCCGACAGGGGTTTAACAGATACGCAGTATTTT

V: TRBV18
D: TRBD1
size: -
J: TRBJ2-7
CDR3: CASSSGQGNEQYF
DNA: TGTGCCAGCTCATCTGGACAGGGTAACGAGCAGTACTTC

V: TRBV6-5
D: -
size: -
J: TRBJ2-4
CDR3: CASSTPGRFAKNIQYF
DNA: TGTGCCAGCAGCACCCCGGGACGTTTTGCCAAAAACATTCAGTACTTC

V: TRBV7-9
D: TRBD2
size: few
J: TRBJ2-3
CDR3: CAGSLGSSGGFGDTQYF
DNA: TGTGCCGGCAGCTTAGGTTCCAGCGGGGGCTTCGGGGATACGCAGTATTTT

V: TRBV24-1
D: -
size: -
J: TRBJ2-1
CDR3: CATSDPPRNEQFF
DNA: TGTGCCACCAGTGACCCTCCAAGGAATGAGCAGTTCTTC

V: TRBV7-2
D: -
size: -
J: TRBJ2-4
CDR3: CASSLEGGSSSYNGQYF
DNA: TGTGCCAGCAGCTTAGAAGGCGGGTCAAGCTCCTACAATGGGCAGTACTTC

V: TRBV14
D: -
size: -
J: TRBJ2-5
CDR3: CASSLGSLGKDRETQYF
DNA: TGTGCCAGCAGCCTAGGATCTTTGGGGAAGGATCGGGAGACCCAGTACTTC

V: TRBV4-1
D: TRBD2
size: -
J: TRBJ2-2
CDR3: CASSQDPAGGMNTGELFF
DNA: TGCGCCAGCAGCCAAGATCCAGCGGGGGGGATGAACACCGGGGAGCTGTTTTTT

V: TRBV18
D: -
size: few
J: TRBJ2-4
CDR3: CASSPQRAGWEQYF
DNA: TGTGCCAGCTCACCTCAACGGGCAGGGTGGGAGCAGTACTTC

V: TRBV7-9
D: -
size: -
J: TRBJ1-2
CDR3: CASSPSLASDYTF
DNA: TGTGCCAGCAGCCCGTCCCTCGCTAGTGACTACACCTTC

V: TRBV7-2
D: -
size: many
J: TRBJ2-6
CDR3: CASSLDARNVLTF
DNA: TGTGCCAGCAGCTTGGATGCCAGGAACGTCCTGACTTTC

V: TRBV2
D: -
size: few
J: TRBJ1-1
CDR3: CASSEGENTEAFF
DNA: TGTGCCAGCAGTGAAGGAGAGAACACTGAAGCTTTCTTT

V: TRBV12-3/TRBV12-4
D: TRBD2
size: -
J: TRBJ2-3
CDR3: CASSWTSGGRTDTQYF
DNA: TGTGCCAGCAGCTGGACTAGCGGGGGGCGCACAGATACGCAGTATTTT

V: TRBV28
D: -
size: many
J: TRBJ2-5
CDR3: CASAVVQETQYF
DNA: TGTGCTTCCGCTGTGGTTCAAGAGACCCAGTACTTC